Shown below are 22 T cell receptor beta chains from a single sample sequenced in a study of T-cell memory formation after mild COVID-19. In TCRdb, the 5' RACE reads were re-called with MiXCR into one record per CDR3 protein. The sample includes around 320,000 distinct CDR3 sequences, approximately 14% seen only once; the top ten take 21%. The source material was PBMCs or a T cell subset sorted from them (not recorded which). These receptors all stem from a man aged 18 to 30 who had mild COVID-19 (a few samples of this study predate the infection). Cell type and time point are not known.

The sample holds a few counts of this clonotype. V and J are TRBV10-3 and TRBJ1-6, with 10 bases that match TRBD1. CDR1 ENHRY and CDR2 SYGVKD come from the germline V gene. V was clipped by 5 bases and J by 8 bases; unmatched bases: 6. This CDR3 is 15 amino acids long. The CDR3 DNA reads as TGTGCCATCAGTCCCGGGACAGGGGCGGATTCACCCCTCCACTTT. Its translation: CAISPGTGADSPLHF.

This chain uses TRBV7-2 with TRBJ1-2; 8 positions match TRBD1. This CDR3 contains 15 residues. The germline gives CDR1 SGHTA, CDR2 FQGNSA. The ends lost 5 bases at V and 5 bases at J; junction bases unmatched: 10. CDR3 residues: CASSHGAGQEYGYTF. CDR3 sequence (DNA): TGTGCCAGCAGCCACGGCGCGGGACAGGAATATGGCTACACCTTC. The full variable domain, completed using reference TRBV7-2 and TRBJ1-2, is GAGVSQSPSNKVTEKGKDVELRCDPISGHTALYWYRQSLGQGLEFLIYFQGNSAPDKSGLPSDRFSAERTGGSVSTLTIQRTQQEDSAVYLCASSHGAGQEYGYTFGSGTRLTVV.

The rearrangement joins TRBV20-1 to TRBJ2-3; weak D call: TRBD2 (6 bases). Germline V lookup: CDR1 DFQATT, CDR2 SNEGSKA (reference sequence). V was shortened by 6 bases and J by 4 bases, with 20 bases between the two germline ends. The CDR3 spans 15 residues. The CDR3 loop is CSANPLPSGADTQYF. As DNA, the CDR3 is TGCAGTGCCAACCCCTTGCCGTCGGGGGCAGATACGCAGTATTTT.

The chain couples TRBV20-1 to TRBJ2-1, with D perhaps being TRBD1 or TRBD2 (5 bases each). The V end lost 6 bases, the J end lost 7 bases, and 10 bases lay between the germline ends. The CDR3 loop spans 11 amino acids. Germline V CDR1 and CDR2: DFQATT, SNEGSKA (reference sequence). The CDR3 reads CSALWGNEQFF. Here the CDR3 DNA reads TGCAGTGCCCTATGGGGGAATGAGCAGTTCTTC.

This clonotype occurred a few times. The chain recombines TRBV11-2 with TRBJ2-7; 9 nucleotides agree with TRBD1. CDR3 length: 13 residues. Germline CDR1 and CDR2: SGHAT and FQNNGV. J lost 6 bases, V lost 5 bases, and 5 bases had no gene match. CDR3 protein: CASSIRTGAEQYF. CDR3 nucleotides: TGTGCCAGCAGCATACGGACAGGGGCCGAGCAGTACTTC.

The gene calls are TRBV19 and TRBJ1-3; no firm D call. CDR3 length: 16 amino acids. CDR1 and CDR2 from the germline V gene are LNHDA and SQIVND (reference sequence). The V end was cut by 5 bases, the J end by 0 bases, with 14 bases between. CDR3 sequence reads: CASSGSGLSSGNTIYF. CDR3 in DNA: TGTGCCAGTAGTGGATCCGGGTTGAGCTCTGGAAACACCATATATTTT.

The rearrangement uses TRBV19 and TRBJ1-1; 10 nucleotides line up with TRBD1. The V gene end was trimmed by 8 bases and the J gene end by 1 base; junction bases not matched to a gene: 10. Germline loops: CDR1 LNHDA, CDR2 SQIVND (reference sequence). This CDR3 has 16 amino acids. The CDR3 DNA sequence: TGTGCCAGTGGGACAGGGGAGGGCGGTTGGAACACTGAAGCTTTCTTT. It translates to CASGTGEGGWNTEAFF.

This chain joins TRBV5-5 and TRBJ1-4, with D uncertain. The CDR3 is 15 amino acids. V gave up 1 base and J gave up 7 bases, with 14 bases separating them. The V gene's germline CDR1 is SGHKS and CDR2 YYEKEE (reference sequence). CDR3 in DNA: TGTGCCAGCAGCTTGCCGTCGGCAGAGGGTGAAAAACTGTTTTTT. As protein: CASSLPSAEGEKLFF. Together with reference TRBV5-5 and TRBJ1-4, the CDR3 gives the full variable domain: DAGVTQSPTHLIKTRGQQVTLRCSPISGHKSVSWYQQVLGQGPQFIFQYYEKEERGRGNFPDRFSARQFPNYSSELNVNALLLGDSALYLCASSLPSAEGEKLFFGSGTQLSVL.

This clonotype was counted between two and nine times. The chain uses TRBV12-3 or TRBV12-4 and TRBJ1-2; 9 bases align to TRBD1. This CDR3 spans 15 amino acids. Unmatched junction bases numbered 5, after V lost 2 bases and J lost 4 bases. The DNA of the CDR3 is TGTGCCAGCAGTTTAAACCCGGGACAGGGCTATGGCTACACCTTC. Amino acid sequence: CASSLNPGQGYGYTF.

The chain employs TRBV12-3 or TRBV12-4 and TRBJ2-1, with 10 bases matching TRBD1. The CDR3 contains 15 residues. J was trimmed by 7 bases and V by 3 bases; bases with no gene match: 6. In DNA form, the CDR3 reads TGTGCCAGCAGTTTGGGGACAGGGGTATGGAATGAGCAGTTCTTC. Its translation: CASSLGTGVWNEQFF.

This clonotype was counted a few times. The chain is built from TRBV6-2 or TRBV6-3 and TRBJ1-1, with D tentatively TRBD1 (5 bases). The CDR3 loop spans 14 amino acids. Germline V CDR1 and CDR2: MNHEY, SVGEGT. The V gene lost 7 bases and the J gene lost 9 bases, with 21 bases spanning the gap. The CDR3 spells CASIDGGSRGQAFF. The CDR3 DNA reads as TGTGCCAGCATCGATGGGGGGAGCCGGGGTCAAGCTTTCTTT.

This clonotype was observed a handful of times. V usage is TRBV5-1 and J usage is TRBJ1-1, with D possibly matching TRBD1 (5 bases). The CDR3 length is 15 residues. V was clipped by 4 bases and J by 0 bases, with 13 bases between them. Germline CDR1 is SGHRS and CDR2 is YFSETQ. The CDR3 DNA reads as TGCGCCAGCAGCAGGGGCGGTGACCTGAACACTGAAGCTTTCTTT. This gives the protein CASSRGGDLNTEAFF.

This clonotype appeared a few times. The chain carries TRBV10-3 and TRBJ2-1; D gene unclear. The CDR3 contains 16 residues. From germline, CDR1 is ENHRY and CDR2 SYGVKD. The V end lost 8 bases, the J end lost 0 bases, and 17 bases lay between the germline ends. The CDR3 protein is CAIGRSERLSYNEQFF. The CDR3 DNA sequence: TGTGCCATCGGCCGGTCTGAGCGACTCTCCTACAATGAGCAGTTCTTC.

This chain joins TRBV4-3 and TRBJ2-1, with 8 bases lining up with TRBD1. The CDR3 runs 18 residues. CDR1 is LGHNA and CDR2 is YSLEER in the germline V gene. V was clipped by 1 base and J by 6 bases; unmatched bases: 14. The CDR3 protein is CASSQAWAGGLTVNEQFF. The CDR3 DNA follows: TGCGCCAGCAGCCAAGCCTGGGCAGGGGGCCTTACCGTCAATGAGCAGTTCTTC.

V and J are TRBV5-1 and TRBJ2-3; no firm D call. This CDR3 spans 14 amino acids. Germline V gives CDR1 SGHRS, CDR2 YFSETQ. V shed 0 bases and J shed 5 bases, with 10 bases lying between them. CDR3 loop: CASSLESAEDTQYF. In DNA form, the CDR3 reads TGCGCCAGCAGCTTGGAATCCGCGGAAGATACGCAGTATTTT. The variable domain in full, with the rest retrieved from reference TRBV5-1 and TRBJ2-3, is KAGVTQTPRYLIKTRGQQVTLSCSPISGHRSVSWYQQTPGQGLQFLFEYFSETQRNKGNFPGRFSGRQFSNSRSEMNVSTLELGDSALYLCASSLESAEDTQYFGPGTRLTVL.

The V and J genes are TRBV30 and TRBJ2-6; no reliable D call. The CDR3 spans 12 residues. Looked up from germline, CDR1 is GTSNPN and CDR2 is SVGIG (reference sequence). V gave up 3 bases and J gave up 0 bases, with 0 bases separating them. The CDR3 nucleotides read TGTGCCTGGAGCTCTGGGGCCAACGTCCTGACTTTC. It codes for CAWSSGANVLTF.

In this sample, this clonotype turned up a few times. The chain has TRBV7-3 and TRBJ2-5, with 14 bases lining up with TRBD2. Germline trimming cut 5 bases from V and 6 bases from J; bases unmatched to any gene: 5. This CDR3 is 15 amino acids long. The V gene's germline CDR1 is SGHTA and CDR2 FQGTGA. The CDR3 is CASSPGLAGGQTQYF. The CDR3 DNA reads TGTGCCAGCAGCCCTGGACTAGCGGGGGGCCAGACCCAGTACTTC.

The J gene is TRBJ2-7, the V gene TRBV12-3 or TRBV12-4; D is unclear. This CDR3 has 14 residues. V was shortened by 0 bases and J by 7 bases, with 13 bases between the two germline ends. In DNA, the CDR3 is TGTGCCAGCAGTTTAGCCCCCACGACCAGGGAGCAGTACTTC. The encoded protein is CASSLAPTTREQYF.

There are many counts of this clonotype. J is TRBJ2-5 and V is TRBV5-1; D remains unclear. The V end was cut by 2 bases, the J end by 1 base, with 27 bases between. The CDR3 is made up of 20 amino acids. The V gene's germline CDR1 is SGHRS and CDR2 YFSETQ. CDR3 in amino acids: CASSFGRVFGTGNTQETQYF. CDR3 nucleotide sequence: TGCGCCAGCAGCTTTGGACGCGTGTTTGGAACCGGCAATACCCAAGAGACCCAGTACTTC.

This clonotype was recorded a few times. The J gene is TRBJ1-6, the V gene TRBV12-3 or TRBV12-4; D remains unclear. V was clipped by 5 bases and J by 6 bases, with 14 bases between them. The CDR3 runs to 15 residues. CDR3 amino acids: CASSPYVGSNSPLHF. The CDR3 region has the DNA TGTGCCAGCAGTCCATACGTCGGGAGTAATTCACCCCTCCACTTT.

This clonotype has only a few counts. The rearrangement joins TRBV7-9 to TRBJ1-2; 7 nucleotides match TRBD1. V shed 0 bases, J shed 2 bases, and the junction held 3 bases outside the gene matches. CDR1 and CDR2 (germline): SEHNR, FQNEAQ (reference sequence). The CDR3 has 15 amino acids. The CDR3 DNA sequence: TGTGCCAGCAGCTTAGCCGGGACAGCAAACTATGGCTACACCTTC. As protein: CASSLAGTANYGYTF.

CDR3 sequence: CASSHPGGATYNEQFF. In nucleotides, the CDR3 is TGTGCCAGCAGTCACCCCGGGGGGGCGACCTACAATGAGCAGTTCTTC. J is TRBJ2-1 and V is TRBV6-5, with 8 bases matching TRBD2. Germline V gives CDR1 MNHEY, CDR2 SVGAGI. This CDR3 comprises 16 residues. V trimming: 5 bases; J trimming: 2 bases; junction bases outside the gene matches: 8.